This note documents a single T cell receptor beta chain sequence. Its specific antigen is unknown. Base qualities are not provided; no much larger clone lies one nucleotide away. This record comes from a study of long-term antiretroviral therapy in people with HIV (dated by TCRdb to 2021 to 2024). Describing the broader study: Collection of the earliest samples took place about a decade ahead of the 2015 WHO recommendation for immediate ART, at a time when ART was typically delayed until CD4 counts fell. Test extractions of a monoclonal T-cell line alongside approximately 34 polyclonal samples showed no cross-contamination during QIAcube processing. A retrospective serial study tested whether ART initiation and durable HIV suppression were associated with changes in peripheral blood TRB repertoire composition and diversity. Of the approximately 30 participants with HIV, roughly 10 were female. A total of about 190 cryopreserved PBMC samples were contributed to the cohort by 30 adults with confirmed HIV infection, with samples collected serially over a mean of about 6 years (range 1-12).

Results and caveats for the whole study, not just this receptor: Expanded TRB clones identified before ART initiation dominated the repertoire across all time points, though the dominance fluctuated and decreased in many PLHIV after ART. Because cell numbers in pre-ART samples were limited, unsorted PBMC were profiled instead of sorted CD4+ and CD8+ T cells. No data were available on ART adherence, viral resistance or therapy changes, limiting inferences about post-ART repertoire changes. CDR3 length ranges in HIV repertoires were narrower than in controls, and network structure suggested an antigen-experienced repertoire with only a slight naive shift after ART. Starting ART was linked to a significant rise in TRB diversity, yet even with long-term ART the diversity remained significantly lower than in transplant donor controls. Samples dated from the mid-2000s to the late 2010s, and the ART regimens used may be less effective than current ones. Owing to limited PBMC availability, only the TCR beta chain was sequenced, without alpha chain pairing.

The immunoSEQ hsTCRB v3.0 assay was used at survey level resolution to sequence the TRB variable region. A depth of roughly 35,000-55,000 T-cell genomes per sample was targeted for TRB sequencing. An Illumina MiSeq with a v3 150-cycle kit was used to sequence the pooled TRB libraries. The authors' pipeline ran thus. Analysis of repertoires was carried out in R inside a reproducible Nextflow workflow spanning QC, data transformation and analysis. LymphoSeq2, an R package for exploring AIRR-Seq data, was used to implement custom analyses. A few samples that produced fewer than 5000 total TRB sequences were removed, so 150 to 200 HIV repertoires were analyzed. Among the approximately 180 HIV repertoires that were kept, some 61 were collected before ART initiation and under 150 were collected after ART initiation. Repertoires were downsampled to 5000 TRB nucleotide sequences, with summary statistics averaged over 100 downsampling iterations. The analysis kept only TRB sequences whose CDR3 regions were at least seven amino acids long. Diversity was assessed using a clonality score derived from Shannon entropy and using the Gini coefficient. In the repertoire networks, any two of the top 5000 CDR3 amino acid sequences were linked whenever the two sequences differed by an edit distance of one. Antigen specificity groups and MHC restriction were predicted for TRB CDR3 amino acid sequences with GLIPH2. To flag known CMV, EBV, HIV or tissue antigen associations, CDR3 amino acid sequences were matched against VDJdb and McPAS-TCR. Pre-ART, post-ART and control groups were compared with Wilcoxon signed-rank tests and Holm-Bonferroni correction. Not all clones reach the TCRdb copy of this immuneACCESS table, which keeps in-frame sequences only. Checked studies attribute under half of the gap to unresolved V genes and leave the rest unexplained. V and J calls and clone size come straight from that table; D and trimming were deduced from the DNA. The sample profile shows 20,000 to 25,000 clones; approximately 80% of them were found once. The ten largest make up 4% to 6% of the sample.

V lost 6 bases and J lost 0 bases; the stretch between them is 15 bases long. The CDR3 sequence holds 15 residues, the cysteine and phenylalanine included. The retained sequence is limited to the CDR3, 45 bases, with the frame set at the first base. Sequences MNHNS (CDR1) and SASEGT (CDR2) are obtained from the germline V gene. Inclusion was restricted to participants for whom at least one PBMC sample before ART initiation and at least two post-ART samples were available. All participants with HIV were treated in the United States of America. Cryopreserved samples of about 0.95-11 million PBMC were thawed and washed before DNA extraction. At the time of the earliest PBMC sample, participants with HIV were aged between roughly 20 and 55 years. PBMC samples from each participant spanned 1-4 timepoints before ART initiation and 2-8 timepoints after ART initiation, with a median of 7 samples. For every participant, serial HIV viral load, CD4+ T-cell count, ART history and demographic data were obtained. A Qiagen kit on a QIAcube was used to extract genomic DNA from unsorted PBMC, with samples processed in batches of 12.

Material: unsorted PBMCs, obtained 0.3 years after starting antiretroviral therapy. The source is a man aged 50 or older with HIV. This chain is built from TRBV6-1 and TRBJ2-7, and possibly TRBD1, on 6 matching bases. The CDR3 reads CASRELMDSSYEQYF. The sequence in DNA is TGTGCCAGCAGGGAACTAATGGACAGCTCCTACGAGCAGTACTTC.